Reported below is one T cell receptor beta chain. The antigen remains unidentified. This sample was taken from a study of blood T cells in healthy people across ages. Study results and limitations: Long-lived donors exceeded aged donors in naive CD4+ cells and diversity.

Roughly 9.8 milliliters of peripheral blood were drawn from each donor. CDR1 and CDR2 from the germline V gene are SGHTA and FQGTGA. V lost 1 base and J 1 base, leaving 12 bases between the germline ends. There are 16 residues in the CDR3. With a J-beta primer mix and a sample-barcoded 5' primer, a second PCR ran about 6 to 11 cycles. Each cDNA molecule was tagged by a template-switch adaptor that had 12 random nucleotides. TCRdb reprocessed the 5' RACE reads via MiXCR and lists one record per CDR3 protein. Altogether 700,000 to 1,000,000 distinct CDR3 sequences are present, around 42% being singletons, with the ten largest covering around 18%.

Material: blood. The TCR originated in a man aged 55 to 70 in good health. The V and J genes are TRBV7-3 and TRBJ2-3, with D perhaps TRBD2 (7 bases). The DNA for the CDR3 is TGTGCCAGCAGCTTAAATGCGGGGGCCGGCACAGATACGCAGTATTTT. Translating gives CASSLNAGAGTDTQYF.